This T cell receptor beta chain stems from a study of CD8 T cells in ankylosing spondylitis. This CDR3 has 12 amino acids. V lost 6 bases to trimming and J lost 6 bases; unmatched junction nucleotides: 4. CDR1 is MDHEN, CDR2 SYDVKM, per germline. Via MiXCR, TCRdb re-called the 5' RACE reads, giving one row per CDR3 protein. The repertoire consists of about 250,000 distinct CDR3 sequences, with 32% occurring once and the leading ten covering roughly 4.2%. This clonotype was counted once. The clonotype comes from a male donor with ankylosing spondylitis or in good health (not recorded which). This chain links TRBV28 with TRBJ1-1; the match to TRBD1 covers 7 bases. The specimen sequenced was blood, either unsorted or a sorted T cell fraction (not recorded which). CDR3 DNA: TGTGCCAGCAGCCTACAGGGGTCTGAAGCTTTCTTT. It is translated as CASSLQGSEAFF.